This entry is about one T cell receptor beta chain. Its target is unknown. Only in-frame clones appear in the TCRdb table, and some are missing; sequencing was by immunoSEQ multiplex PCR. The repertoire holds under 30,000 clones, approximately 83% seen once, with roughly 27% in the top ten. This specimen belongs to a study of OX40 agonist ivuxolimab in advanced cancers. Study-wide context: Ivuxolimab, an antibody that agonizes OX40 (CD134), was administered to the patients. Therapy given before enrollment (anti-PD-1, anti-PD-L1 or anti-CTLA-4) was allowed, and approximately 40% had some. Three partial responders included one hepatocellular carcinoma patient and two cutaneous melanoma patients.

CDR3 length: 13 residues. The V end lost 4 bases, the J end lost 8 bases, and 14 bases lay between the germline ends. From germline, CDR1 is SQVTM and CDR2 ANQGSEA. Overall study findings and caveats: The study did not work out the antigen specificity of the expanded peripheral T cells.

The clonotype was recovered from an adult with an advanced solid tumor such as melanoma, head and neck, liver or kidney cancer. The sample was CD4+ or CD8+ T cells sorted from blood, taken in a trial of the OX40 agonist ivuxolimab. The chain recombines TRBV29-1 with TRBJ1-4, with D unclear. CDR3 nucleotide sequence: TGCAGCGTTGTCCATGGAGGAGCCGAAAAACTGTTTTTT. Its protein is CSVVHGGAEKLFF. Looking up the rest from reference TRBV29-1 and TRBJ1-4 gives the full variable domain: SAVISQKPSRDICQRGTSLTIQCQVDSQVTMMFWYRQQPGQSLTLIATANQGSEATYESGFVIDKFPISRPNLTFSTLTVSNMSPEDSSIYLCSVVHGGAEKLFFGSGTQLSVL.